Below, one T cell receptor beta chain is given with its context. The iRepertoire nested amplicon-rescue multiplex PCR amplified TCR alpha and beta CDR3s from RNA. For one-step reverse transcription and amplification, roughly 85-450 ng of tissue mRNA or PBMC total RNA was used. A single record per CDR3 protein comes from TCRdb applying MiXCR to the multiplex PCR reads. The data hold tens of thousands of distinct CDR3 sequences, with about 23% observed a single time. The germline V gene encodes CDR1 SGHRS and CDR2 YFSETQ. V was pared by 4 bases and J by 0 bases, with 9 bases of the junction left unmatched. CDR3 length: 16 residues. The data derive from a study of glioma-infiltrating T cells.

Input material: glioma tissue, nonneoplastic brain tissue, or PBMCs (not recorded which). This receptor was identified in a human donor with low-grade glioma or glioblastoma, undergoing nonglioma brain surgery, or in good health (not recorded which). The chain has TRBV5-1 and TRBJ1-2, with TRBD1 matching 7 bases. The CDR3 protein is CASSQGGTEANYGYTF. CDR3 in DNA: TGCGCCAGCAGCCAGGGGGGCACGGAAGCTAACTATGGCTACACCTTC.